These 8 T cell receptor beta chains came from one sample sequenced in a study of beta chain features in type 1 diabetes. The whole isolated RNA underwent reverse transcription, so sequencing captured expressed TCRB transcripts. Sequencing used immunoSEQ multiplex PCR; TCRdb keeps in-frame clones, though not all of them. The sample lists almost 350,000 clones, around 9.7% seen once, with 0.9% to 1.1% in the top ten. These receptors' targets are unknown. Findings and caveats of the study: Shorter TCRB CDR3s, moderately but significantly so, marked every one of the four CD4+ subsets in Type 1 diabetes patients.

The sample consisted of central memory CD4+ T cells from blood. The receptor source for this set is a man aged 25-45 years with type 1 diabetes.

This clone was observed a handful of times. This chain connects TRBV29-1 to TRBJ1-2, with D possibly being TRBD1 (6 bases). The CDR3 length is 12 residues. Germline CDR1 reads SQVTM; CDR2 reads ANQGSEA. With 6 bases removed from V and 4 bases from J, the gap between germline ends came to 12 bases. CDR3: CSVGTPIYGYTF. In DNA, the CDR3 is TGCAGCGTCGGGACACCCATCTATGGCTACACCTTC.

This clone was recorded many times. The V call is TRBV6-5, the J call TRBJ2-1, with D possibly being TRBD1 (7 bases). The germline V and J ends were trimmed by 6 bases and 8 bases, with 11 bases remaining between them. The CDR3 runs to 12 residues. Germline V gene sequence: CDR1 MNHEY, CDR2 SVGAGI. DNA for the CDR3: TGTGCCAGCAGCGGAGGGGGCGATGAGCAGTTCTTC. Translation: CASSGGGDEQFF.

This clone was observed a handful of times. The chain has TRBV29-1 and TRBJ1-1; D not resolved. This CDR3 has 14 amino acids. The germline gives CDR1 SQVTM, CDR2 ANQGSEA. V was trimmed by 6 bases and J by 6 bases, leaving 20 bases between them. The CDR3 DNA follows: TGCAGCGTCACCTGGGCACAGATGGGCGCTGAAGCTTTCTTT. It yields the protein CSVTWAQMGAEAFF.

This clone turned up a few times. The gene calls are TRBV20-1 and TRBJ2-2; no clear D gene. Trimming took off 6 bases at V and 9 bases at J, with 11 bases between the two ends. The CDR3 totals 11 residues. Germline V lookup: CDR1 DFQATT, CDR2 SNEGSKA (reference sequence). CDR3 DNA sequence: TGCAGTGCGGCAGAACACAGGGAGCTGTTTTTT. Translating gives CSAAEHRELFF.

This clone was seen a handful of times. This chain links TRBV5-6 with TRBJ1-5; D remains ambiguous. The CDR3 loop spans 15 amino acids. Germline values: CDR1 SGHDT, CDR2 YYEEEE. V gave up 3 bases and J gave up 1 base, with 11 bases separating them. The CDR3 DNA reads as TGTGCCAGCAGCTCCTACATAATAAGCAATCAGCCCCAGCATTTT. This codes for CASSSYIISNQPQHF.

V usage is TRBV29-1 and J usage is TRBJ2-1; D remains ambiguous. Germline V gene data show CDR1 as SQVTM and CDR2 as ANQGSEA. Trimming removed 7 bases from V and 5 bases from J, with 18 bases in between. This CDR3 contains 14 residues. In DNA, the CDR3 is TGCAGCGCCGGACCCGCGACCCAACACAATGAGCAGTTCTTC. Protein: CSAGPATQHNEQFF.

The table lists this clone with a few counts. The rearrangement links TRBV6-5 to TRBJ2-7, with D hard to call. The CDR3 runs to 15 residues. CDR1 and CDR2 (germline): MNHEY, SVGAGI. Trimming removed 6 bases from V and 1 base from J, with 16 bases in between. Written as DNA, the CDR3 is TGTGCCAGCAGCGCCTCGCAGATTTTTTCCTACGAGCAGTACTTC. Protein product: CASSASQIFSYEQYF.

This clone has just a few counts. CDR3 DNA: TGTGCCAGCAGCTTGTCGTCCAGCGGTGAAAAACTGTTTTTT. Translating it yields CASSLSSSGEKLFF. The chain is built from TRBV5-6 and TRBJ1-4, with D hard to call. V was shortened by 1 base and J by 7 bases, with 11 bases between the two germline ends. CDR1 is SGHDT and CDR2 is YYEEEE in the germline V gene. The CDR3 length is 14 residues.